This TCR beta chain comes out of a study of T-cell reconstitution after alpha-beta-depleted transplantation in children (TCRdb year 2016). Regarding the study in general: Using TCR repertoire profiling, the study followed T-cell immune reconstitution in a quantitative way in children after TCRalphabeta/CD19-depleted allogeneic hematopoietic cell transplantation.

Its CDR3 holds 13 amino acids, cysteine through phenylalanine. This entry keeps only the CDR3 DNA: 39 bases, framed from base 1. V is reduced by 7 bases and J by 4 bases, leaving a spacing of 14 bases between them. CDR1 and CDR2 were assigned from the germline V gene as SGDLS and YYNGEE. Details on this clonotype: Its binding antigen is unknown. No much larger clone is present one base from it, and per-base qualities are unavailable.

Receptors were amplified or captured by PCR. The run used an Illumina HiSeq 2500. Molecular barcoding was employed in the preparation of TCR libraries, with unique molecular identifiers being used to normalize TCRbeta repertoire quantification. TCRdb's own reprocessing of the public reads used fastp at Q25 and MiXCR and kept productive beta chains. One record per CDR3 amino acid sequence lists the most common genes and DNA. This sample lists hundreds of thousands of distinct CDR3 sequences; 16% were detected once. The ten most abundant clones make up 1.1% of the sample. This receptor was taken from a human donor who donated a stem cell graft to a child with acute myeloid leukemia. The V and J genes are TRBV9 and TRBJ1-2; the D gene identity is not certain. This material consisted of PBMCs from the stem cell graft donor, taken from the stem cell graft. The CDR3 protein sequence reads: CASRYQGSYGYTF. The sequenced DNA: TGTGCCAGCCGCTATCAAGGGAGCTATGGCTACACCTTC.